This record looks at one T cell receptor (beta chain) sequence and its context. In its sample, this clonotype was seen a few times. What antigen it recognizes has not been identified. Base qualities were left out, and no much larger clone turns up one base away. The sample originates from a study of T cell repertoires in cytomegalovirus infection (dated by TCRdb to between 2018 and 2020). Background for the entire study: The HLA type of each donor mattered for the analysis, because public TCR beta signatures pointed to carriage of CMV infection along with the matching HLA type.

What the study reported, not specific to this receptor: The ex vivo response was dominated by HLA-C-restricted CMV-specific TCR beta clonotypes, which also provided the single most frequent clonotype in two of eight donors. In both this cohort and an independent roughly 330-donor cohort, the cumulative frequency of public TCR beta family members distinguished carriers of CMV infection plus the relevant HLA type.

These reads were obtained on an Illumina HiSeq 1500. TCRdb handled the public reads itself, with Q25 trimming in fastp and clone calling in MiXCR, and kept productive beta chains. All rows with the same CDR3 protein become a single entry with the most common DNA and genes. The sample profile shows hundreds of thousands of distinct CDR3 sequences; roughly 15% of them were found once. The ten largest account for more than 10% of the sample. Trimming takes 3 bases from V and 7 bases from J, and the germline ends sit 10 bases apart. The cysteine opens and the phenylalanine closes a CDR3 of 12 amino acids. The sequence is cut down to CDR3 DNA, 36 bases in frame from base 1. The germline V gene (reference sequence) sets CDR1 to DFQATT and CDR2 to SNEGSKA.

Rearrangement joined TRBV20-1 to TRBJ1-5; the D segment cannot be called with confidence. This TCR was recovered from a human donor in good health (CMV status not recorded). Some clones in this sample may be carry-over from other donors' samples. The specimen sequenced was PBMCs. The DNA sequence is as follows: TGCAGTGCTAGCCCGGGGAAACAGCCCCAGCATTTT. The encoded protein is CSASPGKQPQHF.